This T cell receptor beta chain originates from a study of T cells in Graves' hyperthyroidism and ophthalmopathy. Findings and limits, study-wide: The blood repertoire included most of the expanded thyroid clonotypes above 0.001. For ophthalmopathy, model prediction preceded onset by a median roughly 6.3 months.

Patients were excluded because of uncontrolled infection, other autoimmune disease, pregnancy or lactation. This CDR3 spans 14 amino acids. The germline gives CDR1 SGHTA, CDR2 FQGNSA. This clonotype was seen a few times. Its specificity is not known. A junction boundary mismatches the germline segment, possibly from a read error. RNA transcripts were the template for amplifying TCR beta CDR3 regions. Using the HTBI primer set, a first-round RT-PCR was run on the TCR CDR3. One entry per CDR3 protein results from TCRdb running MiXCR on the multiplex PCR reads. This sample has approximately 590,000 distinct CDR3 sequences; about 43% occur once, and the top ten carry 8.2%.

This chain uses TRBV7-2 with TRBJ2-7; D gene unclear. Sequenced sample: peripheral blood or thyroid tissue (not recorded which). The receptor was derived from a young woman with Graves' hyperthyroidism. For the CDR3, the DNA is TGCGCCAGCAGCCAAGTCGAAGGTCGGGACGAGCAGTACTTC. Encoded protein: CASSQVEGRDEQYF. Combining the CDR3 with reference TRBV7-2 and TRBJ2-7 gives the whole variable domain GAGVSQSPSNKVTEKGKDVELRCDPISGHTALYWYRQSLGQGLEFLIYFQGNSAPDKSGLPSDRFSAERTGGSVSTLTIQRTQQEDSAVYLCASSQVEGRDEQYFGPGTRLTVT.